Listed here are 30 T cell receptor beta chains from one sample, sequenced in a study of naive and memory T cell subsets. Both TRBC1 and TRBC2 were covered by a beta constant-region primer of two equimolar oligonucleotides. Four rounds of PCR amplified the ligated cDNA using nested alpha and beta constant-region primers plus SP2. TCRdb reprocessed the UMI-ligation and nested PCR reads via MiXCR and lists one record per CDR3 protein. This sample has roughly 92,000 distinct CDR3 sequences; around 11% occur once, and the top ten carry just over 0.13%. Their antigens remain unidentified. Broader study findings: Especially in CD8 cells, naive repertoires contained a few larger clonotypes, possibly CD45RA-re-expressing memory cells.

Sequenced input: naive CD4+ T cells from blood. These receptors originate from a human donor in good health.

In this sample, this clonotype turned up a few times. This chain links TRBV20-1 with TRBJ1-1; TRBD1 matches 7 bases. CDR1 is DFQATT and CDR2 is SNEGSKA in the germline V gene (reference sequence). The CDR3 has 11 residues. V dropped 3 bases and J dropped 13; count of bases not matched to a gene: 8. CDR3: CSARLQGTIFF. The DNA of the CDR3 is TGCAGTGCTAGGCTACAGGGGACTATTTTCTTT.

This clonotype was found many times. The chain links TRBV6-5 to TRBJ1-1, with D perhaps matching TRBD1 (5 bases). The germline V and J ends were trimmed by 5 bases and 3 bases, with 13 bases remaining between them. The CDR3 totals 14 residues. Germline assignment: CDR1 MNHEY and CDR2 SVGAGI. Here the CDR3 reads CASSIRDIDTEAFF. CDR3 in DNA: TGTGCCAGCAGTATCAGGGATATAGACACTGAAGCTTTCTTT.

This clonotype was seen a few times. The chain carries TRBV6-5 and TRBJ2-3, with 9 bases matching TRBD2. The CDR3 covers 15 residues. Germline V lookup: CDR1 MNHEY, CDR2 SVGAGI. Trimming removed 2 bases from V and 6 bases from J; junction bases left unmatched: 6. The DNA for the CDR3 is TGTGCCAGCAGTTACCTCCCTAGCGGGATGGATACGCAGTATTTT. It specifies CASSYLPSGMDTQYF.

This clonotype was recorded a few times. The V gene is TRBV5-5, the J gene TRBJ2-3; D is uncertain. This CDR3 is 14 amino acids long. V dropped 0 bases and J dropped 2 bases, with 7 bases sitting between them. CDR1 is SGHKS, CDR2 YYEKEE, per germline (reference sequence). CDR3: CASSLGAYTDTQYF. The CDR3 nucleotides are TGTGCCAGCAGCTTGGGAGCTTACACAGATACGCAGTATTTT.

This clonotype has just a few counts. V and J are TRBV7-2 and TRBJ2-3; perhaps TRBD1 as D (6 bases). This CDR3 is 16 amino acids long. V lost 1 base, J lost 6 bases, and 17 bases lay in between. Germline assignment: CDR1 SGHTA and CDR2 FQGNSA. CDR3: CASSLGGTRPMDTQYF. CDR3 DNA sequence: TGTGCCAGCAGCTTAGGTGGGACACGGCCAATGGATACGCAGTATTTT.

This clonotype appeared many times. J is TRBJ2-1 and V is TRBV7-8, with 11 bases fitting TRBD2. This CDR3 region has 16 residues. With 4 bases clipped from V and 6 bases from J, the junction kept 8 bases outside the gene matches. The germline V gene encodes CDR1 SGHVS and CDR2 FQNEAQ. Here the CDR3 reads CASSSTTSGSLNEQFF. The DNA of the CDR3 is TGTGCCAGCAGCTCTACTACTAGCGGGAGTCTCAATGAGCAGTTCTTC.

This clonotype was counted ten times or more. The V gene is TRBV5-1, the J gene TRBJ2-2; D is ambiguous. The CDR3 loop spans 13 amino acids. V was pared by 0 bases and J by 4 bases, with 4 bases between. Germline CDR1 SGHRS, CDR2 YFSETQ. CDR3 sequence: CASSLAGTGELFF. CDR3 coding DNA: TGCGCCAGCAGCTTGGCAGGCACCGGGGAGCTGTTTTTT.

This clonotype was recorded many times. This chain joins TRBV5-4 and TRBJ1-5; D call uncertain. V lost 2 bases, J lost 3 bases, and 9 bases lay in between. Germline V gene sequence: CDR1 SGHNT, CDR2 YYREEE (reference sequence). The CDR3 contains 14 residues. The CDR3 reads CASSFAGDNQPQHF. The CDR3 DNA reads TGTGCCAGCAGCTTCGCAGGAGACAATCAGCCCCAGCATTTT.

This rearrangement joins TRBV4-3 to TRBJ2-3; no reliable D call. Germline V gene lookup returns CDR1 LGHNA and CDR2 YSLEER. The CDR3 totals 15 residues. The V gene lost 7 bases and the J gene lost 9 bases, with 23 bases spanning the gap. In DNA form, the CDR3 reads TGCGCCAGCACCTGCCGGCAGACGCTCATAAAAACGCAGTATTTT. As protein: CASTCRQTLIKTQYF.

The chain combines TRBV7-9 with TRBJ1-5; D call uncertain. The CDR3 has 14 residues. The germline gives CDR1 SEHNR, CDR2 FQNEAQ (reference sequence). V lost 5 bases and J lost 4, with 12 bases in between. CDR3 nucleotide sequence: TGTGCCAGCAGCCAAAACAAGGGAAATCAGCCCCAGCATTTT. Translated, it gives CASSQNKGNQPQHF.

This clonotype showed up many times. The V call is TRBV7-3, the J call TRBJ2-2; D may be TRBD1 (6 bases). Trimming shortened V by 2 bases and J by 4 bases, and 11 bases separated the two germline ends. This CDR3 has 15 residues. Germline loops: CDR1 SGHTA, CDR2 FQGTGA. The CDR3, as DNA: TGTGCCAGCAGCTTACAAGGACAGCTCACCGGGGAGCTGTTTTTT. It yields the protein CASSLQGQLTGELFF.

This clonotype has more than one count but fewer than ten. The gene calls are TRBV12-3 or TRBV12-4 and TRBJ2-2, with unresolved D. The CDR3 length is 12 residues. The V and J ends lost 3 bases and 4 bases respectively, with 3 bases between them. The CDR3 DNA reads TGTGCCAGCAGTTTCACCACCGGGGAGCTGTTTTTT. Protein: CASSFTTGELFF.

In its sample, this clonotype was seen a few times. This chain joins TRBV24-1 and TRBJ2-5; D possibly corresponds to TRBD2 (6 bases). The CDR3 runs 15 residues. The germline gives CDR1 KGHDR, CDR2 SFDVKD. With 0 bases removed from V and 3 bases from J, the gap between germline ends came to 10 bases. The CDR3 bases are TGTGCCACCAGTGATTTGCTCGGGAGTAAAGAGACCCAGTACTTC. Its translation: CATSDLLGSKETQYF.

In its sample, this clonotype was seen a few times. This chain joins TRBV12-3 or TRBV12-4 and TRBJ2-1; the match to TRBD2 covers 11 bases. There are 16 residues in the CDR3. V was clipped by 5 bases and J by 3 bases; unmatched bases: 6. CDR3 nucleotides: TGTGCCAGCAGTCCCGGGACTAGCGGATACTACAATGAGCAGTTCTTC. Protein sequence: CASSPGTSGYYNEQFF.

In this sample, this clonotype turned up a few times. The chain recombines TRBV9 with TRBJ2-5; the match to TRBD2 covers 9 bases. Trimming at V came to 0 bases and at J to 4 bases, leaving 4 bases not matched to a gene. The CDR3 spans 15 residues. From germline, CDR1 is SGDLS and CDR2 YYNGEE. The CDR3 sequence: CASSVGLAGSETQYF. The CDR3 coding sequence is TGTGCCAGCAGCGTAGGTCTAGCGGGGTCAGAGACCCAGTACTTC.

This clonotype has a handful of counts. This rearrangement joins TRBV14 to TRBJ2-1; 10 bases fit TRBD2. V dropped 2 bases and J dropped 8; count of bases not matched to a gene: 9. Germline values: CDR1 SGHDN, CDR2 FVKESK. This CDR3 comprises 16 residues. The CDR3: CASSQYTSGGAYEQFF. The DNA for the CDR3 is TGTGCCAGCAGCCAATACACGAGCGGGGGGGCCTATGAGCAGTTCTTC.

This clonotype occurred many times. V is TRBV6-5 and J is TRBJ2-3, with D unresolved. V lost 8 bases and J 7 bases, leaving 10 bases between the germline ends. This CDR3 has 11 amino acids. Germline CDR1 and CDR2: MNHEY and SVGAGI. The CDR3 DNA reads TGTGCCAGCGGAAACTCACATACGCAGTATTTT. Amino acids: CASGNSHTQYF.

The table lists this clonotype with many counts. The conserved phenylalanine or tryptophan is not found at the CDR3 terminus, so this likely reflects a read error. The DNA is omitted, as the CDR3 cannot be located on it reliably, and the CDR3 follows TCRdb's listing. This chain's CDR3 is CASSPPGLVTFWL. V usage is TRBV18 and J usage is TRBJ2-7; TRBD2 is the table's D call, not checked against the DNA. The CDR3 region is 13 residues in length, termini included. Germline V CDR1 and CDR2: KGHSH, LQKENI.

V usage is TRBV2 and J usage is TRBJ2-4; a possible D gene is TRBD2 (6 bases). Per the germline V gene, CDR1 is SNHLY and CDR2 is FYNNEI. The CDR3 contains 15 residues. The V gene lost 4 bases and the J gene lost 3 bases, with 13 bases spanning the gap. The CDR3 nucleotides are TGTGCCAGCAGTGGGGACTCCCGAGTCAAAAACATTCAGTACTTC. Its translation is CASSGDSRVKNIQYF.

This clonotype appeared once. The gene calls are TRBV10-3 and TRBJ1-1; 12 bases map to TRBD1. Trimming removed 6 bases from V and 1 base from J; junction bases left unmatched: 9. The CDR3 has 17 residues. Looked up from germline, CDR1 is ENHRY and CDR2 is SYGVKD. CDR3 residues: CAIRNWDRGQANTEAFF. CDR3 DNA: TGTGCCATCAGGAATTGGGACAGGGGGCAAGCGAACACTGAAGCTTTCTTT.

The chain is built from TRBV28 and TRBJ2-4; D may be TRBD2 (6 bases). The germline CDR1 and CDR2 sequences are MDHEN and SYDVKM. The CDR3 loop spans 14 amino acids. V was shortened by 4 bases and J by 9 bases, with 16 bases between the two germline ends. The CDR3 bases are TGTGCCAGCAGTTATCCACGGGACTCTAGCATTCAGTACTTC. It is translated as CASSYPRDSSIQYF. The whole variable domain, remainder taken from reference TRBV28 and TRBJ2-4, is DVKVTQSSRYLVKRTGEKVFLECVQDMDHENMFWYRQDPGLGLRLIYFSYDVKMKEKGDIPEGYSVSREKKERFSLILESASTNQTSMYLCASSYPRDSSIQYFGAGTRLSVL.

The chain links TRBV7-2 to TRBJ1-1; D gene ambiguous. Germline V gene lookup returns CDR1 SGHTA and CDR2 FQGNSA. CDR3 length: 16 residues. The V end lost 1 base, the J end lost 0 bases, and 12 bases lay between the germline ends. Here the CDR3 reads CASSLGGWYMNTEAFF. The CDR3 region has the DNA TGTGCCAGCAGCTTAGGAGGATGGTACATGAACACTGAAGCTTTCTTT.

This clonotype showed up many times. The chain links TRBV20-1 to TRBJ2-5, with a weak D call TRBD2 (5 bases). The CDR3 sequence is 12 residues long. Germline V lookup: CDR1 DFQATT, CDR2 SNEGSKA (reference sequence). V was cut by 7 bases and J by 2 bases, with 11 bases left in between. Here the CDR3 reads CSGGPRQETQYF. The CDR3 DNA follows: TGCAGTGGAGGGCCGCGGCAAGAGACCCAGTACTTC.

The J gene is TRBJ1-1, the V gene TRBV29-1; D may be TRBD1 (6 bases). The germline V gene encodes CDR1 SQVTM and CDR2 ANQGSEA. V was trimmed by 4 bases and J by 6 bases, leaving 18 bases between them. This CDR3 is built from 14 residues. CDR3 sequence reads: CSVGGASTSAEAFF. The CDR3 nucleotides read TGCAGCGTTGGGGGGGCCTCCACCAGCGCTGAAGCTTTCTTT. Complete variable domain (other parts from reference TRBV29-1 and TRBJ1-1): SAVISQKPSRDICQRGTSLTIQCQVDSQVTMMFWYRQQPGQSLTLIATANQGSEATYESGFVIDKFPISRPNLTFSTLTVSNMSPEDSSIYLCSVGGASTSAEAFFGQGTRLTVV.

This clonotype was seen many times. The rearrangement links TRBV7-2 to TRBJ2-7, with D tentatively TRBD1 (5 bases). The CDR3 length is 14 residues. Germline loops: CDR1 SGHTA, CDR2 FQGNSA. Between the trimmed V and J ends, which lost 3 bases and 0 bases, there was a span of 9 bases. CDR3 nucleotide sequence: TGTGCCAGCAGCTTGGGGCCGAACTCCTACGAGCAGTACTTC. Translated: CASSLGPNSYEQYF.

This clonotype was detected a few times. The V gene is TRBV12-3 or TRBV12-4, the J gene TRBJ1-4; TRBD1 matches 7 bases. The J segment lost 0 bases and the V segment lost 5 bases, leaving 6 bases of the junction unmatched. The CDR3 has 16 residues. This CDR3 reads CASSGRTGATNEKLFF. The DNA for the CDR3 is TGTGCCAGCAGTGGCCGGACAGGTGCAACTAATGAAAAACTGTTTTTT.

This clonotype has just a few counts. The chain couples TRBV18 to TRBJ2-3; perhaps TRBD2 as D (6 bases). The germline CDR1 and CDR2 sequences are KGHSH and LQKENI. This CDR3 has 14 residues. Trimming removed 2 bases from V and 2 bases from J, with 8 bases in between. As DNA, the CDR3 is TGTGCCAGCTCACCAGGAGGGGCCACAGATACGCAGTATTTT. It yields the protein CASSPGGATDTQYF.

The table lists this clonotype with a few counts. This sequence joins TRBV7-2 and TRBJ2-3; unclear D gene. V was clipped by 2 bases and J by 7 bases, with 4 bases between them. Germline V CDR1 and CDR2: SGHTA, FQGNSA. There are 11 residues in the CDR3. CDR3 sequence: CASSLSHTQYF. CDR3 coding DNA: TGTGCCAGCAGCTTATCACATACGCAGTATTTT.

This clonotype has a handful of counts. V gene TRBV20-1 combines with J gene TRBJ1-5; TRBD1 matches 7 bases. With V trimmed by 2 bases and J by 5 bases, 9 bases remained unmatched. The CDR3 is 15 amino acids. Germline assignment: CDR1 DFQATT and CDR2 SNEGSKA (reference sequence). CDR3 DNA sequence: TGCAGTGCTAGATCCCAGGGGGGCAGATATCAGCCCCAGCATTTT. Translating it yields CSARSQGGRYQPQHF.

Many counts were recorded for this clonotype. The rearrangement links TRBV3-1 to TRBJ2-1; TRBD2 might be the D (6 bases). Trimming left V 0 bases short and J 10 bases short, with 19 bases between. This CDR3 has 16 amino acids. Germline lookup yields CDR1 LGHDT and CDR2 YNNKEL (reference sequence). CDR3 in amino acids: CASSQDWTGAPGEQFF. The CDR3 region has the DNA TGTGCCAGCAGCCAAGATTGGACGGGAGCCCCGGGGGAGCAGTTCTTC.